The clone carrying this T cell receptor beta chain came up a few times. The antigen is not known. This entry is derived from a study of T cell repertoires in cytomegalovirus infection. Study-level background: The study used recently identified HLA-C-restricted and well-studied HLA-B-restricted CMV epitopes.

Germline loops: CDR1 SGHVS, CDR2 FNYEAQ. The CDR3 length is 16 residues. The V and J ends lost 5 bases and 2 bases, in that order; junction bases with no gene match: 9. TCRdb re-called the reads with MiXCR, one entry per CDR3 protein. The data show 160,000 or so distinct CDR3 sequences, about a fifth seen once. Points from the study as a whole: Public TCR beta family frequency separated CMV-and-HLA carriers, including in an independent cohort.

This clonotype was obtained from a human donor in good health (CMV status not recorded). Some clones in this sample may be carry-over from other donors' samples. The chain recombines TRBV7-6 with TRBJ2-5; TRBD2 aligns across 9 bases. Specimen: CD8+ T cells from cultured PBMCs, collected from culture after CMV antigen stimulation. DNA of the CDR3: TGTGCCAGCAGCCCGATTCCGACTAGCGGACAAGAGACCCAGTACTTC. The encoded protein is CASSPIPTSGQETQYF.